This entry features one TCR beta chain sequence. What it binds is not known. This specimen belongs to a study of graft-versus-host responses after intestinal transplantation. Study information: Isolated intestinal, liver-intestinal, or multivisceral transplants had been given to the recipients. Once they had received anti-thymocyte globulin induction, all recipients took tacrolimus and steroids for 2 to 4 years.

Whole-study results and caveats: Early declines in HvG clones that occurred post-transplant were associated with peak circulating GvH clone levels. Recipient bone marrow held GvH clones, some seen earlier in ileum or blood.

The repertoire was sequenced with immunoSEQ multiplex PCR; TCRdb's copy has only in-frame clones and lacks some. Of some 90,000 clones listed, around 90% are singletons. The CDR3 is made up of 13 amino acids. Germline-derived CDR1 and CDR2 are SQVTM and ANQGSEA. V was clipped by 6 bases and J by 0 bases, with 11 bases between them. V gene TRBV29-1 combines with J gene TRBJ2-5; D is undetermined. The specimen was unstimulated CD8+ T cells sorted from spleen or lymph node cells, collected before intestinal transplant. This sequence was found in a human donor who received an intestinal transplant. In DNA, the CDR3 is TGCAGCGTAACGGCAACCAACCAAGAGACCCAGTACTTC. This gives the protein CSVTATNQETQYF.